This entry concerns a single T cell receptor (beta chain). The sample is drawn from a study of tumor-infiltrating lymphocytes in oesophageal squamous cell carcinoma. The germline CDR1 and CDR2 sequences are SGHRS and YFSETQ. The CDR3 is made up of 16 amino acids. MiXCR, run by TCRdb on the PCR reads, gives a single entry per CDR3 protein. The table records roughly 13,000 distinct CDR3 sequences, roughly half of them present only once. This TCR derives from a male donor with esophageal squamous cell carcinoma. Sequencing was carried out using blood. This chain uses TRBV5-1 with TRBJ2-5, with 7 positions matching TRBD2. The J call may be incorrect, as the DNA end agrees better with TRBJ2-1. In DNA, the CDR3 is TGCGCCAGCAGCTTGGGCCCGGCCGGGGGGAGGGATGAGCAGTTCTTC. This gives the protein CASSLGPAGGRDEQFF.